This T cell receptor (beta chain) was recovered during a study of PD-1 blockade in classical Hodgkin lymphoma. Looking at the study overall: Patients were administered nivolumab (3 mg/kg intravenously) every 2 weeks. Regarding the study as a whole: CD8+ TCR diversity did not rise significantly by C4D1, unlike CD4+.

This clone appeared a single time. Antigen specificity is unknown. Time point noted: cycle 4 day 1 (C4D1), after about 6 weeks of nivolumab. In every patient, relapse followed autologous stem cell transplantation, while exposure to brentuximab vedotin differed. Germline-derived CDR1 and CDR2 are MNHEY and SMNVEV (reference sequence). The CDR3 spans 15 residues. Trimming at V came to 5 bases and at J to 3 bases, leaving 8 bases not matched to a gene. Data came from immunoSEQ multiplex PCR; TCRdb stores just in-frame clones and leaves some out. The data hold tens of thousands of clones, with 80% observed a single time.

V usage is TRBV27 and J usage is TRBJ1-1; 8 nucleotides line up with TRBD1. This sequence was found in a human donor with classical Hodgkin lymphoma. The sample was peripheral blood mononuclear cells (PBMCs), taken before the fourth cycle of nivolumab. The CDR3 region has the DNA TGTGCCAGCAGTCCACTCGGACAGGGAGACACTGAAGCTTTCTTT. This encodes CASSPLGQGDTEAFF.